This T cell receptor (beta chain) was obtained from a study of T cell responses to AZD1222 COVID-19 vaccine. The method was immunoSEQ multiplex PCR; TCRdb's version includes in-frame clones alone and lacks a portion of them. The table has roughly 170,000 clones, roughly nine tenths seen once. Study-wide points: Repertoire sampling happened only post peak T cell response. Spike was spanned by vaccine-associated CD4 TCRs, which were dominant at 160-218 and 743-854. Rises in breadth and depth of Spike-specific TCRs came after two AZD1222 doses.

This CDR3 has 17 amino acids. Trimming cost V 4 bases and J 6 bases; bases outside gene matches: 12. The germline CDR1 and CDR2 sequences are KGHDR and SFDVKD. Concerning this clone itself: Its target is unknown.

The chain links TRBV24-1 to TRBJ2-3; 10 bases are shared with TRBD1. This sequence originates from an adult in good health. The sequenced sample was peripheral blood, obtained on day 0 of AZD1222 vaccination. CDR3 coding DNA: TGTGCCACCAGTGACCCCGGGCCCGGGACAGGGGCCGATACGCAGTATTTT. It yields the protein CATSDPGPGTGADTQYF.